The 17 T cell receptor beta chains listed next were all sequenced from one sample in a study of T-cell reconstitution after alpha-beta-depleted transplantation in children. Preparation of the TCRbeta library was carried out with unique molecular identifiers. TCRdb fed the PCR reads into MiXCR, producing one record per CDR3 protein. The data contain 600,000 to 700,000 distinct CDR3 sequences, roughly 17% of them singletons. The source material was PBMCs from the stem cell graft donor, sampled from the stem cell graft. The receptors come from a human donor who donated a stem cell graft to a child with acute myeloid leukemia.

Only one count was recorded for this clonotype. The chain is built from TRBV25-1 and TRBJ2-1; TRBD1 might be the D (6 bases). Trimming took off 5 bases at V and 7 bases at J, with 15 bases between the two ends. Looked up from germline, CDR1 is MGHDK and CDR2 is SYGVNS. The CDR3 runs 14 residues. The CDR3 coding sequence is TGTGCCAGCAGTCCCCGCCAGGGGTTAAATGAGCAGTTCTTC. This translates into CASSPRQGLNEQFF.

The CDR3 spells CASSFTGLARDTQYF. CDR3 bases: TGTGCCAGCAGCTTTACTGGCCTAGCGCGGGATACGCAGTATTTT. The chain joins TRBV7-9 to TRBJ2-3, with D possibly being TRBD2 (6 bases). Germline CDR1 and CDR2: SEHNR and FQNEAQ (reference sequence). CDR3 size: 15 residues. Trimming removed 3 bases from V and 6 bases from J, with 16 bases in between.

The chain couples TRBV6-2 or TRBV6-3 to TRBJ2-7; TRBD2 matches at 9 bases. Per germline, CDR1 MNHEY and CDR2 SVGEGT. The CDR3 extends over 13 amino acids. V lost 6 bases, J lost 3 bases, and 3 bases stayed unmatched. CDR3 amino acids: CASRETSGYEQYV. The DNA of the CDR3 is TGTGCCAGCAGGGAGACTAGCGGCTACGAGCAGTACGTC.

The table lists this clonotype with many counts. This chain links TRBV6-5 with TRBJ1-1; D remains unclear. V gave up 3 bases and J gave up 3 bases, with 14 bases separating them. CDR3 length: 15 amino acids. Per the germline V gene, CDR1 is MNHEY and CDR2 is SVGAGI. The CDR3 loop is CASSYQGILDTEAFF. DNA of the CDR3: TGTGCCAGCAGTTATCAAGGGATTTTGGACACTGAAGCTTTCTTT.

The chain carries TRBV12-3 or TRBV12-4 and TRBJ1-4; D is unclear. There are 12 residues in the CDR3. Trimming removed 2 bases at V and 8 bases at J, with 6 bases between. CDR3 loop: CASSLPQEKLFF. The CDR3 nucleotides are TGTGCCAGCAGTTTACCACAGGAAAAACTGTTTTTT.

The chain employs TRBV21-1 and TRBJ2-1; whether TRBD1, the table's D call, matches the DNA was not checked. TRBV21-1 is reported as a pseudogene. CDR3 size: 20 residues. DNA of the CDR3: TGTGCCAGCAGCAAAAGTAAACACCCATGGGACAGATCTACCTACAATGAGCAGTTCTTC. It yields the protein CASSKSKHPWDRSTYNEQFF.

This clonotype was found many times. This chain links TRBV20-1 with TRBJ2-1; 14 bases map to TRBD2. The CDR3 is made up of 14 amino acids. Trimming cost V 5 bases and J 8 bases; bases outside gene matches: 5. The germline V gene has CDR1 DFQATT and CDR2 SNEGSKA (reference sequence). The DNA of the CDR3 is TGCAGTGCTCCGGGACTAGCGGGGGTCCATGAGCAGTTCTTC. This encodes CSAPGLAGVHEQFF.

V usage is TRBV30 and J usage is TRBJ1-1; 11 bases fit TRBD1. The V segment lost 3 bases and the J segment 10 bases; nucleotides outside the gene matches: 7. Germline V CDR1 and CDR2: GTSNPN, SVGIG (reference sequence). This CDR3 comprises 13 residues. The CDR3 DNA reads as TGTGCCTGGAGAGCGGACAGGGGGCAGGGAGCTTTCTTT. Its translation is CAWRADRGQGAFF.

The rearrangement uses TRBV12-3 or TRBV12-4 and TRBJ1-5; D unclear. The CDR3 consists of 14 residues. Trimming cost V 6 bases and J 11 bases, with 20 bases left between them. The CDR3 loop is CASRPSPSTRSQHF. CDR3 nucleotides: TGTGCCAGCAGACCGTCGCCCAGTACCAGGTCCCAGCATTTT.

This clonotype was detected a few times. The CDR3 DNA reads as TGTGCCAGCAGTCCGGGATTCTCAGGGGGCGAGCAGTACTTC. This encodes CASSPGFSGGEQYF. The chain couples TRBV6-1 to TRBJ2-7; 7 bases are shared with TRBD1. Losses at the gene ends were 5 bases for V and 6 bases for J; bases not matched to a gene: 10. Germline V gene sequence: CDR1 MNHNS, CDR2 SASEGT. The CDR3 has 14 residues.

The chain has TRBV11-2 and TRBJ1-6; the match to TRBD1 covers 8 bases. This CDR3 is 19 amino acids long. Germline CDR1 and CDR2: SGHAT and FQNNGV. V trimming: 1 base; J trimming: 0 bases; junction bases outside the gene matches: 8. The chain's CDR3 is CASSLVRDRRSSYNSPLHF. CDR3 DNA: TGTGCCAGCAGCTTAGTCCGGGACAGGAGGAGCTCCTATAATTCACCCCTCCACTTT.

In this sample, this clonotype turned up many times. The chain uses TRBV15 and TRBJ1-1; D not certain. The CDR3 extends over 15 amino acids. V lost 1 base, J lost 4 bases, and 13 bases lay in between. Per the germline V gene, CDR1 is LNHNV and CDR2 is YYDKDF (reference sequence). The CDR3 loop reads CATSRGGGRSTEAFF. In DNA form, the CDR3 reads TGTGCCACCAGCAGAGGAGGTGGGCGAAGCACTGAAGCTTTCTTT. Full variable domain (outside the CDR3, taken from reference TRBV15 and TRBJ1-1): DAMVIQNPRYQVTQFGKPVTLSCSQTLNHNVMYWYQQKSSQAPKLLFHYYDKDFNNEADTPDNFQSRRPNTSFCFLDIRSPGLGDTAMYLCATSRGGGRSTEAFFGQGTRLTVV.

This clonotype was found many times. This chain connects TRBV29-1 to TRBJ2-2, with 9 bases that match TRBD1. J gave up 5 bases and V 6 bases, and 1 base lay outside the gene matches. Germline V gives CDR1 SQVTM, CDR2 ANQGSEA. The length of the CDR3 is 12 residues. The CDR3 loop is CSVGQGTGELFF. In DNA, the CDR3 is TGCAGCGTAGGACAGGGGACCGGGGAGCTGTTTTTT.

The genes are TRBV7-2 and TRBJ2-2, with a possible D match to TRBD2 (6 bases). V was cut by 0 bases and J by 5 bases, with 10 bases left in between. The CDR3 contains 15 residues. Germline lookup yields CDR1 SGHTA and CDR2 FQGNSA. The DNA for the CDR3 is TGTGCCAGCAGCTTAGCGGGGGGTGGAACCGGGGAGCTGTTTTTT. This codes for CASSLAGGGTGELFF.

The chain has TRBV15 and TRBJ2-3; no clear D. CDR1 is LNHNV and CDR2 is YYDKDF in the germline V gene (reference sequence). The CDR3 runs 15 residues. Trimming removed 6 bases at V and 0 bases at J, with 13 bases between. The CDR3 protein is CATSFAYKSTDTQYF. CDR3 in DNA: TGTGCCACCAGTTTCGCTTATAAGAGCACAGATACGCAGTATTTT.

This chain joins TRBV7-9 and TRBJ2-1; TRBD1 matches at 9 bases. The CDR3 loop spans 16 amino acids. Trimming at V came to 6 bases and at J to 4 bases, leaving 10 bases not matched to a gene. CDR1 and CDR2 (germline): SEHNR, FQNEAQ (reference sequence). In nucleotides, the CDR3 is TGTGCCAGCAGTCTCCCGGGACAGGGAGGATACAATGAGCAGTTCTTC. Translating it yields CASSLPGQGGYNEQFF. The variable domain in full, completed from reference TRBV7-9 and TRBJ2-1, reads DTGVSQNPRHKITKRGQNVTFRCDPISEHNRLYWYRQTLGQGPEFLTYFQNEAQLEKSRLLSDRFSAERPKGSFSTLEIQRTEQGDSAMYLCASSLPGQGGYNEQFFGPGTRLTVL.

This clonotype was seen many times. The V and J genes are TRBV12-3 or TRBV12-4 and TRBJ2-7, with a possible D match to TRBD1 (6 bases). This CDR3 comprises 13 residues. Trimming stripped 5 bases from V and 2 bases from J, with 10 bases between. The CDR3 loop is CASSRGNPYEQYF. Written as DNA, the CDR3 is TGTGCCAGCAGTAGGGGGAACCCCTACGAGCAGTACTTC.